The next 25 T cell receptor beta chains were all read from a single sample in a study of blood T cell repertoires in COVID-19. Using immunoSEQ multiplex PCR, the repertoire was profiled, and TCRdb retains in-frame clones only, with some absent. This table holds some 93,000 clones, approximately 86% found once. Sequenced input: peripheral blood. Source of these receptors: a woman at least 80 years old with acute or convalescent COVID-19.

The CDR3 bases are TGTGCCAGCAGCCTTGCCCCGGCCTACGAGCAGTACTTC. Amino acids: CASSLAPAYEQYF. The J gene is TRBJ2-7, the V gene TRBV12-3 or TRBV12-4; no firm D call. The CDR3 sequence is 13 residues long. V was shortened by 6 bases and J by 2 bases, with 11 bases between the two germline ends.

This chain joins TRBV29-1 and TRBJ1-1; D remains ambiguous. V was pared by 8 bases and J by 5 bases, with 15 bases between. CDR1 is SQVTM and CDR2 is ANQGSEA in the germline V gene. The CDR3 length is 12 residues. The CDR3: CSTERRETEAFF. The CDR3 bases are TGCAGCACAGAGAGGAGGGAAACTGAAGCTTTCTTT.

The J gene is TRBJ1-2, the V gene TRBV11-2; a weak D match, TRBD1 (5 bases). The CDR3 loop spans 14 amino acids. Deletions cut 4 bases from V and 8 bases from J, with 17 bases between. The V gene's germline CDR1 is SGHAT and CDR2 FQNNGV. DNA for the CDR3: TGTGCCAGCAGCTCGCTTAAGGGGTGGGGCGGCTACACCTTC. This sequence encodes CASSSLKGWGGYTF.

This clone was observed a handful of times. The chain links TRBV18 to TRBJ1-4, with 8 bases fitting TRBD1. The V and J ends lost 4 bases and 7 bases, in that order; junction bases with no gene match: 8. The germline gives CDR1 KGHSH, CDR2 LQKENI. This CDR3 is 15 amino acids long. The chain's CDR3 is CASSRRDRGGEKLFF. In DNA form, the CDR3 reads TGTGCCAGCTCACGACGAGACAGGGGTGGTGAAAAACTGTTTTTT.

The chain has TRBV19 and TRBJ1-4; D gene uncertain. The CDR3 loop spans 15 amino acids. With 6 bases removed from V and 4 bases from J, the gap between germline ends came to 15 bases. Germline V gene lookup returns CDR1 LNHDA and CDR2 SQIVND (reference sequence). This CDR3 is CASRMIETSNEKLFF. CDR3 sequence (DNA): TGTGCCAGTAGGATGATAGAAACGAGTAATGAAAAACTGTTTTTT.

This clone has a single count. This chain links TRBV3-1 (or the pseudogene TRBV3-2) with TRBJ2-7; 9 bases fit TRBD1. Germline trimming cut 4 bases from V and 2 bases from J; bases unmatched to any gene: 3. This CDR3 contains 14 residues. Germline loops: CDR1 LGHDT, CDR2 YNNKEL (reference sequence). The CDR3 DNA sequence: TGTGCCAGCAGCCCCAGACAGGGGGCCTACGAGCAGTACTTC. Translation: CASSPRQGAYEQYF.

The rearrangement uses TRBV11-1 and TRBJ2-5; TRBD2 matches at 7 bases. Germline loops: CDR1 SGHAT, CDR2 FQDESV (reference sequence). The CDR3 consists of 13 residues. V gave up 4 bases and J gave up 7 bases; unmatched junction bases: 6. For the CDR3, the DNA is TGTGCCAGCAGCTCCGGGGGGAGTGGGACCCAGTACTTC. As protein: CASSSGGSGTQYF.

The CDR3 spells CASSDRVAEAFF. DNA of the CDR3: TGTGCCAGCTCGGACAGGGTGGCTGAAGCTTTCTTT. This chain connects TRBV27 to TRBJ1-1; TRBD1 agrees at 8 bases. The CDR3 runs 12 residues. Looked up from germline, CDR1 is MNHEY and CDR2 is SMNVEV (reference sequence). V shed 8 bases and J 6 bases; nucleotides not matched to a gene: 5.

V and J are TRBV29-1 and TRBJ2-7; tentatively, D is TRBD2 (5 bases). The V gene lost 4 bases and the J gene lost 4 bases, with 17 bases spanning the gap. Germline CDR1 reads SQVTM; CDR2 reads ANQGSEA. The CDR3 length is 14 residues. The CDR3 loop reads CSVAKGSPGYEQYF. The CDR3 bases are TGCAGCGTTGCGAAAGGGTCACCGGGGTACGAGCAGTACTTC.

The chain carries TRBV27 and TRBJ1-1; no clear D. V was clipped by 5 bases and J by 1 base, with 8 bases between them. Germline CDR1 reads MNHEY; CDR2 reads SMNVEV (reference sequence). The CDR3 length is 13 residues. The CDR3 region is CASSVRGNTEAFF. The CDR3 DNA is TGTGCCAGCAGTGTCCGGGGGAACACTGAAGCTTTCTTT.

This clone was detected once. The chain links TRBV11-2 to TRBJ2-5, with D perhaps matching TRBD1 (5 bases). CDR3 length equals 13 residues. V dropped 5 bases and J dropped 2 bases, with 9 bases sitting between them. CDR1 and CDR2 from the germline V gene are SGHAT and FQNNGV. For the CDR3, the DNA is TGTGCCAGCAGCCCAGGGATTCAAGAGACCCAGTACTTC. Translated, it gives CASSPGIQETQYF. Combining the CDR3 with reference TRBV11-2 and TRBJ2-5 gives the whole variable domain EAGVAQSPRYKIIEKRQSVAFWCNPISGHATLYWYQQILGQGPKLLIQFQNNGVVDDSQLPKDRFSAERLKGVDSTLKIQPAKLEDSAVYLCASSPGIQETQYFGPGTRLLVL.

The J gene is TRBJ2-3, the V gene TRBV29-1; TRBD2 matches 8 bases. The V gene's germline CDR1 is SQVTM and CDR2 ANQGSEA. Trimming took 7 bases from V and 3 from J; bases not matched to a gene: 9. This CDR3 has 14 residues. CDR3 DNA: TGCAGCGCGCCTCGGGGGGGTTTAACAGATACGCAGTATTTT. It translates to CSAPRGGLTDTQYF.

The chain employs TRBV9 and TRBJ2-7; 8 nucleotides line up with TRBD1. CDR1 is SGDLS, CDR2 YYNGEE, per germline. This CDR3 comprises 18 residues. V lost 0 bases to trimming and J lost 3 bases; unmatched junction nucleotides: 14. The CDR3 here is CASSVEGVPGQDLYEQYF. CDR3 nucleotides: TGTGCCAGCAGCGTAGAAGGGGTCCCGGGACAGGATCTCTACGAGCAGTACTTC.

The CDR3 region is CASSLAPTGNTEAFF. As DNA, the CDR3 is TGTGCCAGCAGCCTTGCTCCGACGGGGAACACTGAAGCTTTCTTT. The chain carries TRBV3-1 (or the pseudogene TRBV3-2) and TRBJ1-1; D call uncertain. V shed 4 bases and J shed 1 base, with 13 bases lying between them. Germline loops: CDR1 LGHDT, CDR2 YNNKEL (reference sequence). This CDR3 contains 15 residues.

The V gene is TRBV29-1, the J gene TRBJ2-7; 9 bases line up with TRBD1. Germline CDR1 is SQVTM and CDR2 is ANQGSEA. The J segment lost 2 bases and the V segment lost 6 bases, leaving 11 bases of the junction unmatched. The CDR3 contains 15 residues. The CDR3 bases are TGCAGCGTGTCCCTACAGGGGGCGCAAACCTACGAGCAGTACTTC. Encoded protein: CSVSLQGAQTYEQYF.

V gene TRBV5-1 combines with J gene TRBJ1-1; 7 bases match TRBD1. Germline assignment: CDR1 SGHRS and CDR2 YFSETQ. The V gene end was trimmed by 4 bases and the J gene end by 0 bases; junction bases not matched to a gene: 9. The CDR3 totals 16 residues. The CDR3 DNA follows: TGCGCCAGCAGCCGAGGGGGCAGCTTGATGAACACTGAAGCTTTCTTT. Translated, it gives CASSRGGSLMNTEAFF.

The rearrangement joins TRBV19 to TRBJ2-1; D possibly corresponds to TRBD1 (6 bases). The CDR3 spans 16 residues. The V gene's germline CDR1 is LNHDA and CDR2 SQIVND (reference sequence). V gave up 4 bases and J gave up 5 bases, with 18 bases separating them. This chain's CDR3 is CASSKGKGGNHNEQFF. The CDR3 region has the DNA TGTGCCAGTAGTAAGGGGAAAGGGGGAAACCACAATGAGCAGTTCTTC.

The V call is TRBV12-3 or TRBV12-4, the J call TRBJ1-4, with D tentatively TRBD1 (5 bases). V lost 3 bases to trimming and J lost 8 bases, with 10 bases between them. CDR3 length: 13 amino acids. CDR3 sequence: CASSFTGAEKLFF. The CDR3 coding sequence is TGTGCCAGCAGTTTCACAGGCGCCGAAAAACTGTTTTTT.

DNA for the CDR3: TGTGCCAGCAGTTACCGGGACAGGGGATTTAAGCAGTACTTC. Translated, it gives CASSYRDRGFKQYF. V is TRBV28 and J is TRBJ2-7; 10 bases match TRBD1. From germline, CDR1 is MDHEN and CDR2 SYDVKM. The CDR3 covers 14 residues. J was trimmed by 8 bases and V by 4 bases; bases with no gene match: 8.

The chain carries TRBV19 and TRBJ1-1, with D possibly TRBD1 on 6 matching bases. V lost 5 bases, J lost 1 base, and 11 bases lay in between. This CDR3 is 14 amino acids long. Germline lookup yields CDR1 LNHDA and CDR2 SQIVND (reference sequence). CDR3 bases: TGTGCCAGTAGTCCGACAGGTCGGAACACTGAAGCTTTCTTT. Amino acids: CASSPTGRNTEAFF.

The chain carries TRBV19 and TRBJ1-2; 11 bases line up with TRBD1. V trimming: 3 bases; J trimming: 7 bases; junction bases outside the gene matches: 7. The CDR3 is 15 residues long. Germline loops: CDR1 LNHDA, CDR2 SQIVND (reference sequence). The CDR3 nucleotides are TGTGCCAGTAGTATTCTAGGACAGGGGGCTGGTGGCTACACCTTC. Its protein is CASSILGQGAGGYTF.

This chain joins TRBV19 and TRBJ1-2; tentatively, D is TRBD1 (6 bases). CDR1 is LNHDA, CDR2 SQIVND, per germline (reference sequence). The ends were cut back, 6 bases at V and 5 bases at J, with 7 bases in the middle. This CDR3 is 11 amino acids long. CDR3 residues: CASSQGYGYTF. The CDR3 DNA follows: TGTGCCAGTAGCCAGGGGTATGGCTACACCTTC.

This clone occurred a few times. J is TRBJ1-1 and V is TRBV2, with 9 nucleotides matching TRBD1. CDR1 and CDR2 from the germline V gene are SNHLY and FYNNEI. This CDR3 has 16 amino acids. V was pared by 6 bases and J by 3 bases, with 11 bases of the junction left unmatched. CDR3 in DNA: TGTGCCAGCAGGCCCAACAGGGGGCCGGGGTACACTGAAGCTTTCTTT. Translation: CASRPNRGPGYTEAFF.

J is TRBJ2-5 and V is TRBV5-1; 10 nucleotides align to TRBD2. CDR3 size: 16 residues. The V segment lost 0 bases and the J segment 1 base; nucleotides outside the gene matches: 3. From germline, CDR1 is SGHRS and CDR2 YFSETQ. Written as DNA, the CDR3 is TGCGCCAGCAGCTTGGTGCCTAGCGGGGGCCAAGAGACCCAGTACTTC. This gives the protein CASSLVPSGGQETQYF.

The rearrangement links TRBV2 to TRBJ2-5; 8 positions agree with TRBD1. The CDR3 is 17 amino acids. V lost 0 bases and J lost 7; bases outside the gene matches: 13. Germline CDR1 is SNHLY and CDR2 is FYNNEI. The CDR3 region has the DNA TGTGCCAGCAGTGAAGCGCTCGCCCGGACAGGGCTCCGGACCCAGTACTTC. This translates into CASSEALARTGLRTQYF.